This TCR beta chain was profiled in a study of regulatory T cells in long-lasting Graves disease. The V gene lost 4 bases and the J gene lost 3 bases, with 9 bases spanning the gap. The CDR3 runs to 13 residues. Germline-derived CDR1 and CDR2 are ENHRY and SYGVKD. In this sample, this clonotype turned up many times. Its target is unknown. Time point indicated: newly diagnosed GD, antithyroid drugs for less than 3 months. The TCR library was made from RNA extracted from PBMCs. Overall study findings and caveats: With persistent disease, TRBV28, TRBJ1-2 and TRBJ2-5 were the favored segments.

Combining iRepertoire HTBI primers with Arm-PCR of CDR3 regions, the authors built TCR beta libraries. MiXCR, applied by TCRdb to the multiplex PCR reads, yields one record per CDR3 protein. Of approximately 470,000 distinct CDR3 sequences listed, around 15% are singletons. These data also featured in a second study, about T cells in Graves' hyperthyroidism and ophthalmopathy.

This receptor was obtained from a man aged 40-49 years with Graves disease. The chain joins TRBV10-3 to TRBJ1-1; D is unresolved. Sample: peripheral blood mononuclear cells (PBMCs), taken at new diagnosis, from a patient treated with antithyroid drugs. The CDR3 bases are TGTGCCATCAGTGTGGGAGGGTACACTGAAGCTTTCTTT. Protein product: CAISVGGYTEAFF.